What follows describes a single TCR beta chain. This entry comes from a study of blood T cell repertoires in COVID-19. Looking at the study overall: The samples span acute and convalescent COVID-19 from the United States, Italy and Spain. The analysed material was cDNA or gDNA that came from T cells, B-cell-depleted T cells, or PBMCs.

TCRdb's copy holds only in-frame clones and misses some; the assay was immunoSEQ multiplex PCR. The repertoire holds hundreds of thousands of clones, with over 75% as singletons. Germline lookup yields CDR1 SGDLS and CDR2 YYNGEE. The CDR3 is 17 amino acids. The V gene lost 0 bases and the J gene lost 5 bases, with 17 bases spanning the gap. The chain carries TRBV9 and TRBJ1-4; TRBD1 is a possible D gene (5 bases). The sample consisted of peripheral blood. This receptor was obtained from a human donor in a cohort sampled during active COVID-19. CDR3 amino acids: CASSVGTRGGVNEKLFF. CDR3 DNA sequence: TGTGCCAGCAGCGTAGGGACTCGGGGGGGAGTAAATGAAAAACTGTTTTTT.